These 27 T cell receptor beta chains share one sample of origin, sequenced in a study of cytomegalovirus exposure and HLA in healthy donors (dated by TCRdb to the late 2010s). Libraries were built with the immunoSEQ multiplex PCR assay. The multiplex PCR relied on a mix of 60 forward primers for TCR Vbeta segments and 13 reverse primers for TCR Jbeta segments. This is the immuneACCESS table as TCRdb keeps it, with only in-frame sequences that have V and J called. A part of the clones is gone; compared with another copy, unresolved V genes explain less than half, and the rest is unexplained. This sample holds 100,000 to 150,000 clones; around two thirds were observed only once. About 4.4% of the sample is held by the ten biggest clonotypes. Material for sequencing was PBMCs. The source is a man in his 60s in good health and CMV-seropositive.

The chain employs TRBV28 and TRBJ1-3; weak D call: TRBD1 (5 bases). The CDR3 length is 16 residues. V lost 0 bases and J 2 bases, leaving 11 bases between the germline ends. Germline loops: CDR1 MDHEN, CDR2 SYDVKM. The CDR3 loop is CASSLWEGRAGNTIYF. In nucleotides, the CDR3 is TGTGCCAGCAGTTTATGGGAGGGGAGGGCTGGAAACACCATATATTTT.

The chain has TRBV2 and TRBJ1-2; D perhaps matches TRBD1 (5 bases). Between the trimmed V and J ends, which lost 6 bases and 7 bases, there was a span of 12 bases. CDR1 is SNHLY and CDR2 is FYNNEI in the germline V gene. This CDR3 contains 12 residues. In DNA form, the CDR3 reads TGTGCCAGCAGGGAACAGGTCGGTGGCTACACCTTC. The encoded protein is CASREQVGGYTF.

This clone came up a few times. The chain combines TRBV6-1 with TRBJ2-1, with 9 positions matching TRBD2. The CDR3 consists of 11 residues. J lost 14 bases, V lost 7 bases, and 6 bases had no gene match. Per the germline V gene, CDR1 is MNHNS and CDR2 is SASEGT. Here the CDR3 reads CASTAGGQEFF. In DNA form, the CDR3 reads TGTGCCAGCACGGCGGGGGGGCAGGAGTTCTTC.

In DNA form, the CDR3 reads TGTGCCAGCAGCCTGGACAGGGGAGAATCACCCCTCCACTTT. Protein sequence: CASSLDRGESPLHF. The V call is TRBV5-5, the J call TRBJ1-6; 9 nucleotides line up with TRBD1. The ends lost 4 bases at V and 10 bases at J; junction bases unmatched: 6. The CDR3 contains 14 residues. CDR1 is SGHKS, CDR2 YYEKEE, per germline (reference sequence).

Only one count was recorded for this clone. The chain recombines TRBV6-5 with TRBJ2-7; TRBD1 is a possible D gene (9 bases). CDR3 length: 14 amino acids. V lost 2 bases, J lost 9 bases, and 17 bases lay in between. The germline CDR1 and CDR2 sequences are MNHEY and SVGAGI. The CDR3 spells CASSYGGQGLGQYF. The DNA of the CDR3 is TGTGCCAGCAGTTACGGGGGACAGGGACTAGGGCAGTACTTC.

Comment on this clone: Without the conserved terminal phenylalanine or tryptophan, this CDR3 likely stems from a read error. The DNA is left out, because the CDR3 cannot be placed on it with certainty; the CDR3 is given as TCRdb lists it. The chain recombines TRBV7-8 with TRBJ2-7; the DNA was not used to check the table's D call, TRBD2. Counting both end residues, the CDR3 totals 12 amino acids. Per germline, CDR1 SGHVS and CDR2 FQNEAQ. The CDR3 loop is CASSLVEEAQTL.

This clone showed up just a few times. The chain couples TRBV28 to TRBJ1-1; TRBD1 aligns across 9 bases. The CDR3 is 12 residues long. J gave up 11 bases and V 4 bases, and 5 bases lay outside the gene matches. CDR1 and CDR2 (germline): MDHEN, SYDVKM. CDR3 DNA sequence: TGTGCCAGCAGTTGGGGACAGGGTGGGGCTTTCTTT. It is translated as CASSWGQGGAFF.

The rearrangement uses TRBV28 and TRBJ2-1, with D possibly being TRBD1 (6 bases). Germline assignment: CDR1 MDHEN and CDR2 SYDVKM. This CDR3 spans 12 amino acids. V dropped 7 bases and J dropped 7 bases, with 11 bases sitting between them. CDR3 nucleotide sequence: TGTGCCAGCACCACCCAGGGGAATGAGCAGTTCTTC. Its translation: CASTTQGNEQFF.

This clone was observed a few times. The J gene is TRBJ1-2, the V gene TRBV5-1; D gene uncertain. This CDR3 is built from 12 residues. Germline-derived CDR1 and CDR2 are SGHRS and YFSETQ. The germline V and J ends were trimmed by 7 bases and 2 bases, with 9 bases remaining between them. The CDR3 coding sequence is TGCGCCAGCGGAGACGGGAACTATGGCTACACCTTC. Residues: CASGDGNYGYTF.

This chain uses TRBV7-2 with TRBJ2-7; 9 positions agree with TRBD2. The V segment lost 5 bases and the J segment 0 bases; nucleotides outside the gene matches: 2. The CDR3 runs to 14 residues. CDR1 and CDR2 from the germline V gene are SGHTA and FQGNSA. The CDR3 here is CASSPGLASYEQYF. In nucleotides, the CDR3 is TGTGCCAGCAGCCCGGGACTAGCCTCCTACGAGCAGTACTTC.

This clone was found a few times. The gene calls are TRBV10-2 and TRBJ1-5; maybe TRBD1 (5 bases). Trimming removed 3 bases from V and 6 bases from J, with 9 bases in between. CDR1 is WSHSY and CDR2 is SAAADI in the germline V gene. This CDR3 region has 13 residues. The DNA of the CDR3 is TGCGCCAGCAGTGACGGGGGGGGTCAGCCCCAGCATTTT. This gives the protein CASSDGGGQPQHF.

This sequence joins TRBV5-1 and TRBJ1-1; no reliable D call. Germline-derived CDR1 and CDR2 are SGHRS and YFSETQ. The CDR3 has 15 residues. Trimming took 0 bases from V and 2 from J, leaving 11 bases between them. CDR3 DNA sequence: TGCGCCAGCAGCTTGGAGATTGGCAGTAACACTGAAGCTTTCTTT. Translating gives CASSLEIGSNTEAFF.

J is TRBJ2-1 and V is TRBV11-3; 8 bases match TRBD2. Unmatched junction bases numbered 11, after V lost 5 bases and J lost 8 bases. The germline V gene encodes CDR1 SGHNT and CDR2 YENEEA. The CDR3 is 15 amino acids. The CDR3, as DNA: TGTGCCAGCAGCCCCGGGACTAGTCTCTTTCATGAGCAGTTCTTC. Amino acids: CASSPGTSLFHEQFF.

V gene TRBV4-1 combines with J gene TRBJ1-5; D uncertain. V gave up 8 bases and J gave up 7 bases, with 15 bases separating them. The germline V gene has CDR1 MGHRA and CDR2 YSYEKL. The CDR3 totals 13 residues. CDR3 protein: CASSTRWLQPQHF. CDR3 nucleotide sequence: TGCGCCAGCTCCACCCGGTGGTTACAGCCCCAGCATTTT.

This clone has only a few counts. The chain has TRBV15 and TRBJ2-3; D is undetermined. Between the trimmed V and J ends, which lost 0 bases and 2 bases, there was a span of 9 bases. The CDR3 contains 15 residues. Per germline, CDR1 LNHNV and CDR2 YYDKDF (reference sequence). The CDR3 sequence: CATSRDNTNTDTQYF. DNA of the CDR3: TGTGCCACCAGCAGAGATAATACAAACACAGATACGCAGTATTTT. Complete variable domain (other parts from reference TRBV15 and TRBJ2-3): DAMVIQNPRYQVTQFGKPVTLSCSQTLNHNVMYWYQQKSSQAPKLLFHYYDKDFNNEADTPDNFQSRRPNTSFCFLDIRSPGLGDTAMYLCATSRDNTNTDTQYFGPGTRLTVL.

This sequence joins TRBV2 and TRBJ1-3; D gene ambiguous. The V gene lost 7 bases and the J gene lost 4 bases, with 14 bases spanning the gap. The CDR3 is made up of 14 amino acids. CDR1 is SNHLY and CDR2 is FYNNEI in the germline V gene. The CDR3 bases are TGTGCCAGCACGGGGAGGGCACGGGGAAACACCATATATTTT. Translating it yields CASTGRARGNTIYF.

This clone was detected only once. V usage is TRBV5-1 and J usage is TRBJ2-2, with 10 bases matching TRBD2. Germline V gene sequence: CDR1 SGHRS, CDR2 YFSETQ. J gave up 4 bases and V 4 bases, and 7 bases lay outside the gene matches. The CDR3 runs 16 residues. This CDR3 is CASSESGGVLTGELFF. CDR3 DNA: TGCGCCAGCAGCGAAAGCGGGGGGGTCCTCACCGGGGAGCTGTTTTTT.

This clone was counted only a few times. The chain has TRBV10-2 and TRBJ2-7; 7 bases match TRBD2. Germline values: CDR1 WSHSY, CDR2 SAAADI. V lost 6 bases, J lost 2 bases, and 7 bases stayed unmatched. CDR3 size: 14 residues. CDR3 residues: CASRYSGDPYEQYF. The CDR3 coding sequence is TGCGCCAGCAGGTACAGCGGGGACCCCTACGAGCAGTACTTC.

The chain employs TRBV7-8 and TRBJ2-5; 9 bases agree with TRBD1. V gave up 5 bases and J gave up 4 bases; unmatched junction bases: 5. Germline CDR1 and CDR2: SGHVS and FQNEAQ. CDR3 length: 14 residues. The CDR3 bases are TGTGCCAGCAGCCCTGGGACAGGGACAGAGACCCAGTACTTC. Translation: CASSPGTGTETQYF.

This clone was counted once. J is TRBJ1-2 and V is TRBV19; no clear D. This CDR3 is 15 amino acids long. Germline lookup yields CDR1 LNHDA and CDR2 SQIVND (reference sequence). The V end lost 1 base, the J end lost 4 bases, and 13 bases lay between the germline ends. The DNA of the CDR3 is TGTGCCAGTAGTATAGGAAAACCGGGATCCTATGGCTACACCTTC. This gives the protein CASSIGKPGSYGYTF.

The CDR3 DNA reads TGTGCCAGCAGCTTGGCCGGGTCAGATACGCAGTATTTT. Its translation: CASSLAGSDTQYF. V gene TRBV5-6 combines with J gene TRBJ2-3; unclear D gene. V lost 0 bases and J lost 4, with 6 bases in between. The CDR3 extends over 13 amino acids. From germline, CDR1 is SGHDT and CDR2 YYEEEE.

In nucleotides, the CDR3 is TGTGCCACCAGCAGGGACGGAGGGACGCAGATCTCCAATGAGCAGTTCTTC. Protein sequence: CATSRDGGTQISNEQFF. The rearrangement uses TRBV15 and TRBJ2-1; D perhaps matches TRBD2 (6 bases). The CDR3 contains 17 residues. Deletions cut 3 bases from V and 6 bases from J, with 21 bases between. Germline V gene data show CDR1 as LNHNV and CDR2 as YYDKDF (reference sequence).

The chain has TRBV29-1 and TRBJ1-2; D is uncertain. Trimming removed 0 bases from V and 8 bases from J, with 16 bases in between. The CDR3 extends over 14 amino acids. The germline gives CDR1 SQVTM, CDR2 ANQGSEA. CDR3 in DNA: TGCAGCGTTGAAGATGATATCCGATCGGGAGGCTACACCTTC. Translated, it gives CSVEDDIRSGGYTF.

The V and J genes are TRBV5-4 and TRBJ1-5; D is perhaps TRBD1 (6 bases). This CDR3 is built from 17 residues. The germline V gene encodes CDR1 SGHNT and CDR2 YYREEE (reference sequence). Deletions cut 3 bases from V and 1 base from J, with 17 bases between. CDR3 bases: TGTGCCAGCAGCTGGGGGACACCAGTGGTGAGCAATCAGCCCCAGCATTTT. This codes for CASSWGTPVVSNQPQHF.

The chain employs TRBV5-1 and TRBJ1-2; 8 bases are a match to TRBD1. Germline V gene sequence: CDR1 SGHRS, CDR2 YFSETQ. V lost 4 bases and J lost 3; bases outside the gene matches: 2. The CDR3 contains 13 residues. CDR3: CASSPGQDYGYTF. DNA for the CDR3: TGCGCCAGCAGCCCGGGACAGGACTATGGCTACACCTTC.

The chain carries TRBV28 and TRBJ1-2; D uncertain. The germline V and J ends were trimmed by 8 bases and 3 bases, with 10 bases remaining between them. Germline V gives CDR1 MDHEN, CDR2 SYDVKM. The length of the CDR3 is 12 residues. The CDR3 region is CASGSSHYGYTF. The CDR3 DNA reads TGTGCCAGCGGGAGTTCTCACTATGGCTACACCTTC.

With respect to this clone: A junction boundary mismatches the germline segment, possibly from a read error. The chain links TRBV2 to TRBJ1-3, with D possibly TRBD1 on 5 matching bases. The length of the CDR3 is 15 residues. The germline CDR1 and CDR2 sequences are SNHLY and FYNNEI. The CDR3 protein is CASSYYPGGGNTIYF. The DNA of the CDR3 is TGTGCGAGCAGCTATTACCCGGGGGGAGGAAACACCATATATTTT.